The clone carrying this T cell receptor (beta chain) appeared a few times. Its specificity is unknown. The sample belongs to a study of blood T cells in healthy people across ages. General study findings and limits: Diversity of TCR beta per million T cells declined in a roughly linear way with age.

It was with a sample-barcoded 5' primer and a J-beta primer mix that a second PCR of roughly 7 to 12 cycles was run. TCRdb re-called the 5' RACE reads with MiXCR, one entry per CDR3 protein. This sample has about 1.5 million distinct CDR3 sequences, with approximately 42% found just once. The source of this sequence is a woman in her late teens or twenties in good health. The specimen was blood.

The CDR3 DNA is TGTGCCAGCAGCGTTGGAGTCCCCGCCTGGTATTTT. This codes for CASSVGVPAWYF. V gene TRBV12-3 or TRBV12-4 combines with J gene TRBJ2-3; D call uncertain. The CDR3 contains 12 residues. The V gene lost 6 bases and the J gene lost 14 bases, with 18 bases spanning the gap.